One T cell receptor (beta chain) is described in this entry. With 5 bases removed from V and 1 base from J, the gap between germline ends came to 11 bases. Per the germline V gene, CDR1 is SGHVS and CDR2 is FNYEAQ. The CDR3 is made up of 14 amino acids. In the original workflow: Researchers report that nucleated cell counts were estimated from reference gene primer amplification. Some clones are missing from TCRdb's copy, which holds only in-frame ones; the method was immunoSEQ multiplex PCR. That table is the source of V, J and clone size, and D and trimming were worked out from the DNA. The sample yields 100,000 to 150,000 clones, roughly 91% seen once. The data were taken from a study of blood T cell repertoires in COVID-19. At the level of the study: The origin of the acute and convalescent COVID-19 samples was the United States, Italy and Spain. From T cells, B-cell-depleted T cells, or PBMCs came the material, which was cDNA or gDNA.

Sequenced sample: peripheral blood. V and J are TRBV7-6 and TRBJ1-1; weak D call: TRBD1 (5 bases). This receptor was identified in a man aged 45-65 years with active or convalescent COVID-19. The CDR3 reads CASSAGRSNTEAFF. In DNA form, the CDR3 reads TGTGCCAGCAGCGCGGGACGGTCGAACACTGAAGCTTTCTTT. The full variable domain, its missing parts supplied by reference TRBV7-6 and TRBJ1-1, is GAGVSQSPRYKVTKRGQDVALRCDPISGHVSLYWYRQALGQGPEFLTYFNYEAQQDKSGLPNDRFSAERPEGSISTLTIQRTEQRDSAMYRCASSAGRSNTEAFFGQGTRLTVV.